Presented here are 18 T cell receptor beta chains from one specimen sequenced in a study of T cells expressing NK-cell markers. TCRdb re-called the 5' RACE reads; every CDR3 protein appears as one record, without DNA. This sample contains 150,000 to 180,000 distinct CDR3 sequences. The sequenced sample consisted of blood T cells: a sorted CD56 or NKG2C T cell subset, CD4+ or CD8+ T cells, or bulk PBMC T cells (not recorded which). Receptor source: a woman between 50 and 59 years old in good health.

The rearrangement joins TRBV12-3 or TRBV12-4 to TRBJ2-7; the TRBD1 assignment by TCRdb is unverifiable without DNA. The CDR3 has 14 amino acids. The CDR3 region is CASTLDRDHYEQYF.

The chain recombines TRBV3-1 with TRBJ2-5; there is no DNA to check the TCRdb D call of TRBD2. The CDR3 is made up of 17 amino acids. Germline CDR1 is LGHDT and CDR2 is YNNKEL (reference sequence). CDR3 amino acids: CASSHYSSGTSQETQYF.

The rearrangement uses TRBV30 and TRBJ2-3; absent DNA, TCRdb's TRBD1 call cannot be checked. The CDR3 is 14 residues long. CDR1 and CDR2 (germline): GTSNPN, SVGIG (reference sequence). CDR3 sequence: CAWSPGMLTDTQYF.

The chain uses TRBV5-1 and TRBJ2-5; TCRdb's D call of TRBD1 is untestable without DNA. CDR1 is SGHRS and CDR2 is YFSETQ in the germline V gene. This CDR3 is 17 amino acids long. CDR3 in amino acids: CASSLGFWGPGGETQYF.

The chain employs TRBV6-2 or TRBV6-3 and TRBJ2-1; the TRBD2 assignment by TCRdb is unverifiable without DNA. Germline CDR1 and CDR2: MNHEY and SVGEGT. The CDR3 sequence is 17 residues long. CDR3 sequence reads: CASSFIFSGEGYNEQFF.

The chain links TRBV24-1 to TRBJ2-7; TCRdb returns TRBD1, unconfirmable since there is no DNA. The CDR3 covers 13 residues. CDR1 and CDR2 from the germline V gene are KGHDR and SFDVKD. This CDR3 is CATSGTDSYEQYF.

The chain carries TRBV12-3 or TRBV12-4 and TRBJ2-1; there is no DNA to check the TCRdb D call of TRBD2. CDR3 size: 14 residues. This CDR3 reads CASGEGLAGGLQFF.

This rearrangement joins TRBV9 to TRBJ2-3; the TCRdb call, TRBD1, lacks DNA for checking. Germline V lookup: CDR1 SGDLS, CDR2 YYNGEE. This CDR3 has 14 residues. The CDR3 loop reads CASSEWGSTDTQYF.

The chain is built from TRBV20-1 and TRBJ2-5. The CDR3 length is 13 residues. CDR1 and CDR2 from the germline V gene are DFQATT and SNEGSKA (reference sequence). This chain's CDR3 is CSARQRYQETQYF.

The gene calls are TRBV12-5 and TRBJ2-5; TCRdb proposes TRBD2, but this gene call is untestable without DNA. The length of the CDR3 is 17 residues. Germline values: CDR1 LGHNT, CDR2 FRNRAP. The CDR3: CASGLDLAGGLGETQYF.

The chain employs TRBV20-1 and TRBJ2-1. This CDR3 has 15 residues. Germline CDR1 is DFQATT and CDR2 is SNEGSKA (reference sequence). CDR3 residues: CSARKRGAAYNEQFF.

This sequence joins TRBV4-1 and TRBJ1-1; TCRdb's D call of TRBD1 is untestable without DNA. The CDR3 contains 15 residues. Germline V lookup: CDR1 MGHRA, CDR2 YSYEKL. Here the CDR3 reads CASSPTPSPDREAFF.

The CDR3 loop reads CASSLRVGDGEQYF. This chain connects TRBV7-9 to TRBJ2-7; TCRdb indicates TRBD1, and absent DNA this call remains unverified. The germline CDR1 and CDR2 sequences are SEHNR and FQNEAQ (reference sequence). The CDR3 spans 14 residues.

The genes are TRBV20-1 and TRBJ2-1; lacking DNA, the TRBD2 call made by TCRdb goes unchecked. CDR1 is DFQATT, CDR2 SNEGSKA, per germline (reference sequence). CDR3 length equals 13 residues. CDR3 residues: CSASAVRDNEQFF.

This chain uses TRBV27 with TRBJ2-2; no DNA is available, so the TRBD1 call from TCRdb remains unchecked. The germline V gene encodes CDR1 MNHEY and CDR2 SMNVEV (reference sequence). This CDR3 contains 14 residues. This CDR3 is CASTGPGDTGELFF.

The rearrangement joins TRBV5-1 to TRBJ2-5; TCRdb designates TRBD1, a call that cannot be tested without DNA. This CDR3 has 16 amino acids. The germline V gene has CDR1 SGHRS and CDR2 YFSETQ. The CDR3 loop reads CASSSRRGGGQETQYF.

CDR3 region: CASSQAFSSYEQYF. The genes are TRBV12-3 or TRBV12-4 and TRBJ2-7. CDR3 length: 14 amino acids.

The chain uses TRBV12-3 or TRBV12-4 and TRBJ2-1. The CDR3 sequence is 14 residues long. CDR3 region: CASSLAGPMDEQFF.